A single sample is the source of the 5 T cell receptor beta chains below, sequenced in a study of T cell changes during pregnancy in multiple sclerosis. Sequenced by immunoSEQ multiplex PCR; TCRdb stores in-frame clones only, minus some. The sample holds tens of thousands of clones, approximately 92% seen once. Sample: peripheral blood, taken in the first trimester of pregnancy. The source of these receptors is a female donor with multiple sclerosis, enrolled in a pregnancy study.

A few counts support this clone. J is TRBJ2-7 and V is TRBV2; the D gene is possibly TRBD2 (6 bases). The CDR3 has 15 amino acids. Per the germline V gene, CDR1 is SNHLY and CDR2 is FYNNEI. The V and J ends lost 2 bases and 3 bases respectively, with 14 bases between them. The DNA for the CDR3 is TGTGCCAGCAGTGAATTTGGCGGGGACCGCTACGAGCAGTACTTC. Residues: CASSEFGGDRYEQYF. Supplemented by reference TRBV2 and TRBJ2-7, the full variable domain reads EPEVTQTPSHQVTQMGQEVILRCVPISNHLYFYWYRQILGQKVEFLVSFYNNEISEKSEIFDDQFSVERPDGSNFTLKIRSTKLEDSAMYFCASSEFGGDRYEQYFGPGTRLTVT.

J is TRBJ1-1 and V is TRBV29-1; weak D call: TRBD1 (6 bases). The CDR3 covers 13 residues. V shed 6 bases and J shed 5 bases, with 16 bases lying between them. Germline CDR1 is SQVTM and CDR2 is ANQGSEA. The CDR3 coding sequence is TGCAGCGTGCAAAAGGGACAAAGAACTGAAGCTTTCTTT. Translating it yields CSVQKGQRTEAFF.

The V gene is TRBV10-1, the J gene TRBJ2-7, with 7 positions matching TRBD1. The CDR3 consists of 18 residues. With 0 bases clipped from V and 1 base from J, the junction kept 12 bases outside the gene matches. Germline V gives CDR1 WNHNN, CDR2 SYGVQD (reference sequence). The CDR3 coding sequence is TGCGCCAGCAGTGAGTCCTTTCAGGGGGTTAACGGTTCCTACGAGCAGTACTTC. This codes for CASSESFQGVNGSYEQYF.

About this clone: A much larger clone differs from this one at a single base, so this may be a read error. The same CDR3 can be traced to other DNA sequences in this sample. V usage is TRBV4-3 and J usage is TRBJ1-2; 7 bases map to TRBD1. The germline V gene encodes CDR1 LGHNA and CDR2 YSLEER. The CDR3 is 14 amino acids. The junction had 6 bases not matched to a gene; V was cut back by 3 bases and J by 5 bases. CDR3 bases: TGCGCCAGCAGCCAGGAGGGGGCGAGGTATGGCTACACCTTC. Its protein is CASSQEGARYGYTF.

This clone appeared a single time. The chain employs TRBV2 and TRBJ1-1; D perhaps matches TRBD1 (5 bases). Trimming took off 9 bases at V and 3 bases at J, with 14 bases between the two ends. This CDR3 has 13 residues. Germline assignment: CDR1 SNHLY and CDR2 FYNNEI. This chain's CDR3 is CARREGRHTEAFF. The CDR3, as DNA: TGTGCCAGACGTGAGGGGAGGCACACTGAAGCTTTCTTT.